This entry features one T cell receptor (beta chain) sequence. Its antigen is unidentified. The sample comes from a study of T cell responses to AZD1222 COVID-19 vaccine. The CDR3 runs to 14 residues. Germline CDR1 is SGHDT and CDR2 is YYEEEE. V lost 0 bases and J lost 8, with 14 bases in between. Findings and limits, study-wide: The CD4 TCRs associated with vaccination extended across spike and predominated at 160-218 and 743-854. Clonal diversity was possibly underestimated; the donors were predominantly white British and more often female.

The assay was immunoSEQ multiplex PCR, and TCRdb's table has in-frame clones only and misses some. The sample has approximately 110,000 clones; 70% to 90% are singletons. The sample consisted of peripheral blood, taken on day 0 of AZD1222 vaccination. The rearrangement joins TRBV5-6 to TRBJ1-2; D gene unclear. The TCR sequence derives from an adult in good health. CDR3 DNA sequence: TGTGCCAGCAGCTTGGTTGTTGGGATGGGCGGCTACACCTTC. It encodes CASSLVVGMGGYTF.